This T cell receptor beta chain was recorded in a study of cytomegalovirus exposure and HLA in healthy donors. Study conclusions and caveats: The authors considered a cluster of highly shared sequence variants likely to be a sequencing artifact.

It was with 60 Vbeta and 13 Jbeta primers that the PCR ran. The table came from immunoSEQ multiplex PCR; TCRdb's copy has only in-frame clones and leaves some out. Among a few hundred thousand clones listed, roughly 80% were seen once. As regards this clone: What it binds is not known.

The CDR3 totals 14 residues. Germline trimming cut 5 bases from V and 0 bases from J; bases unmatched to any gene: 4. CDR1 and CDR2 from the germline V gene are SGHDT and YYEEEE. V and J are TRBV5-6 and TRBJ2-7; 8 bases are a match to TRBD1. Sequenced material: PBMCs. This TCR derives from a girl aged 2 to 9 in good health and CMV-seronegative. The CDR3 DNA sequence: TGTGCCAGCAGGGGACAGGTGAGCTCCTACGAGCAGTACTTC. It codes for CASRGQVSSYEQYF.